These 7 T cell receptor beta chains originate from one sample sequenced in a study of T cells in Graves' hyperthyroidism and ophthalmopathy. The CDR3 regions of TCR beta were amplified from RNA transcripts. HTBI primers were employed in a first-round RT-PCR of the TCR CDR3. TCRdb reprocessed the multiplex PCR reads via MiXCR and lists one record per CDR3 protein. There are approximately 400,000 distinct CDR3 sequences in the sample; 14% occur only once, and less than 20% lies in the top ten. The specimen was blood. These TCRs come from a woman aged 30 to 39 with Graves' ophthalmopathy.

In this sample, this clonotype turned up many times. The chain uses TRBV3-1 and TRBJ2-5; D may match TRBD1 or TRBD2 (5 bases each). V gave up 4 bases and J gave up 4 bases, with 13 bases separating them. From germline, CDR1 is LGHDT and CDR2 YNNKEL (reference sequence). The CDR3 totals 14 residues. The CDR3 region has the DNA TGTGCCAGCAGCCCGACAGAGGGAAGAGAGACCCAGTACTTC. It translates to CASSPTEGRETQYF.

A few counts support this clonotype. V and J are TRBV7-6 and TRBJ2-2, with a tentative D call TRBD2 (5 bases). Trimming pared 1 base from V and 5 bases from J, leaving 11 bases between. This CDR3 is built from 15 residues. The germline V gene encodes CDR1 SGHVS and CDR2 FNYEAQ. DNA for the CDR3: TGTGCCAGCAGCTTAGACGCAGGACTTACCGGGGAGCTGTTTTTT. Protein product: CASSLDAGLTGELFF.

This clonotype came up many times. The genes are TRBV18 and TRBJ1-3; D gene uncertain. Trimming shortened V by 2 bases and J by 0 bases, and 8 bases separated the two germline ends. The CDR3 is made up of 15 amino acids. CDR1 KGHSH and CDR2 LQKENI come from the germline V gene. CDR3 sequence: CASSPTYSSGNTIYF. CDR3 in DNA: TGTGCCAGCTCACCAACTTACTCCTCTGGAAACACCATATATTTT.

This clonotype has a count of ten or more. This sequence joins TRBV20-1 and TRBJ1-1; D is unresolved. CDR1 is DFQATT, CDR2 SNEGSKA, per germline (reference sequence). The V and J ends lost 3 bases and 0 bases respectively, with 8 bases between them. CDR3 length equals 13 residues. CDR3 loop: CSASITLNTEAFF. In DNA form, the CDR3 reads TGCAGTGCTAGTATAACGTTGAACACTGAAGCTTTCTTT.

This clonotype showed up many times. Here the CDR3 reads CASKGVPATGELFF. CDR3 DNA sequence: TGTGCCAGCAAGGGGGTCCCCGCCACCGGGGAGCTGTTTTTT. The chain carries TRBV28 and TRBJ2-2; D may be TRBD1 (6 bases). V was cut by 7 bases and J by 4 bases, with 13 bases left in between. The CDR3 covers 14 residues. The germline gives CDR1 MDHEN, CDR2 SYDVKM.

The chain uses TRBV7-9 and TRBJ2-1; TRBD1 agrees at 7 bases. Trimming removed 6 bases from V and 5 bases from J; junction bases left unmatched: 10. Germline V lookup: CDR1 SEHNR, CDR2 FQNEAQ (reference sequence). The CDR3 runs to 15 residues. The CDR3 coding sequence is TGTGCCAGCAGTTTTTGGACAGGTCGGAACAATGAGCAGTTCTTC. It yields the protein CASSFWTGRNNEQFF.

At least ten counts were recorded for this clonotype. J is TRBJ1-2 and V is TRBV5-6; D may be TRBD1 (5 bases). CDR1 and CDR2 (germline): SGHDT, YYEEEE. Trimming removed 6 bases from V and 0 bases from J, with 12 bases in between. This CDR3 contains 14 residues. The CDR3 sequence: CASKLTGANYGYTF. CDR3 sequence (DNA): TGTGCCAGCAAGTTAACAGGAGCTAACTATGGCTACACCTTC.